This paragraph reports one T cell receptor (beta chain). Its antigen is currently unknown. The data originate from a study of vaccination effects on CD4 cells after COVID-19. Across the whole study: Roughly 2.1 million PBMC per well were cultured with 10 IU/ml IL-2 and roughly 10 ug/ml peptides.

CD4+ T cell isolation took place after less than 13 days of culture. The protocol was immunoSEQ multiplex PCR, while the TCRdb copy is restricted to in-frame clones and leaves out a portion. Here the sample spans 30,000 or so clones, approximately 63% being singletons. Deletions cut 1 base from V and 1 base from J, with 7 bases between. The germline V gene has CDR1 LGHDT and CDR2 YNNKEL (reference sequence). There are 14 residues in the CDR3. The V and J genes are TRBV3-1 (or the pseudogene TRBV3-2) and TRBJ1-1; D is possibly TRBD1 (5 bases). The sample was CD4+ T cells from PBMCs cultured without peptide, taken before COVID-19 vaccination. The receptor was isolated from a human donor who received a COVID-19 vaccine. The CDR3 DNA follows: TGTGCCAGCAGCCAAGGCGGGGGGAACACTGAAGCTTTCTTT. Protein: CASSQGGGNTEAFF.